This T cell receptor beta chain was sequenced in a study of blood T cell repertoires in COVID-19 (dated by TCRdb to about 2020). Turning to the overall study: The collaborator samples originated in the United States, Italy and Spain and spanned the acute and convalescent phases of COVID-19. Sample metadata almost always included a de-identified subject ID, COVID-19 status, age in years and sex. The repertoires were released in a freely available public database meant as a resource for research on the immune response to SARS-CoV-2. The samples were drawn from two sources: the first 160 participants of the ongoing ImmuneRACE study, and fewer than 1,500 subjects contributed by 6 global collaborators. Subjects who had been exposed to COVID-19, were actively infected with it, or had recovered from it provided the deeply sampled blood TCRbeta repertoires that made up the dataset. The material from the prospective study consisted of cDNA or gDNA derived from T cells, B-cell-depleted T cells, or PBMCs. Where HLA class I and class II types were available, the types were taken from metadata supplied by the sample provider, not from assay-based typing. Paper-wide results and their limitations: The amount of clinical and demographic metadata varied by source and participant and was provided uncurated.

Taken from cysteine to phenylalanine, the CDR3 has 16 residues. The sequence is cut down to CDR3 DNA, 48 bases in frame from base 1. The germline V and J ends show losses of 4 bases and 2 bases respectively, and no gene match explains 11 bases of the junction. CDR1 and CDR2 (SGHRS, YFSETQ) derive from the germline V gene. The immunoSEQ Assay, a bias-controlled multiplex PCR, was used to amplify TCRbeta CDR3 regions from genomic DNA. Per the authors' processing: Nucleated cell counts per sample were estimated from amplification of reference gene primers within the assay. To quantify the absolute abundance of each unique TCRbeta CDR3 rearrangement, sequence reads were collapsed and filtered. For each sample, productive Simpson clonality was calculated by taking the square root of Simpson's diversity index across productive rearrangements. TCRdb holds this immuneACCESS table with in-frame rearrangements only. Some clones are missing; in checked studies, unresolved V genes explain under half, and the rest has no known cause. V and J calls and clone size are as listed in that table; D and trimming were resolved from the DNA. This sample gives about 180,000 clones in total; roughly nine tenths of them show up just once. Clones ranked in the top ten supply about 2.1% of the sample.

A single count supports this clone. Its target antigen remains unknown. Per-base quality was not reported, and no clone a single base away is much larger than it. Another Seattle source contributed samples from volunteer blood donors who had recovered from COVID-19. Whole blood was collected in K2EDTA tubes by collaborating institutions according to the institutions' own protocols. For TCRbeta analysis, collaborators shipped samples as frozen whole blood, isolated PBMCs, or DNA extracted from either of those sample types. The sample consisted of peripheral blood. The sequence was collected from a man aged 18-30 years who had recovered from COVID-19. This chain joins TRBV5-1 to TRBJ2-7; 8 middle bases align to TRBD1. This receptor has the CDR3 CASSTGQGFGPYEQYF. The nucleotide sequence reads as follows: TGCGCCAGCAGCACCGGACAGGGTTTCGGTCCCTACGAGCAGTACTTC.